This passage covers 23 T cell receptor beta chains from one sample sequenced in a study of CD8+ T cells in alopecia areata. Isolated RNA was reverse transcribed into cDNA used as the sequencing template. Sequencing was performed with immunoSEQ multiplex PCR; in TCRdb, only in-frame clones are kept and a portion is missing. In the table there are 75,000 to 100,000 clones, roughly two fifths of which are singletons. Sequencing was performed on CD4+ T cells sorted from blood. Every receptor here comes from a human donor with alopecia areata.

The chain carries TRBV30 and TRBJ1-1; D may be TRBD1 (6 bases). In germline, CDR1 is GTSNPN, CDR2 SVGIG (reference sequence). V was cut by 5 bases and J by 9 bases, with 13 bases left in between. The CDR3 is 11 residues long. The CDR3 spells CAWGLQGQAFF. In nucleotides, the CDR3 is TGTGCCTGGGGTTTACAGGGACAAGCTTTCTTT.

This clone was found a few times. The chain employs TRBV7-2 and TRBJ2-2; D is undetermined. V was cut by 5 bases and J by 2 bases, with 12 bases left in between. Germline CDR1 reads SGHTA; CDR2 reads FQGNSA. The CDR3 has 15 amino acids. The CDR3 loop is CASSIGLANTGELFF. CDR3 DNA: TGTGCCAGCAGCATCGGGCTCGCAAACACCGGGGAGCTGTTTTTT.

V usage is TRBV28 and J usage is TRBJ1-5; D ambiguous. Germline-derived CDR1 and CDR2 are MDHEN and SYDVKM. This CDR3 is 15 amino acids long. The V end was cut by 3 bases, the J end by 1 base, with 10 bases between. The DNA for the CDR3 is TGTGCCAGCAGTTTGCCTCAGTCAAGCAATCAGCCCCAGCATTTT. This gives the protein CASSLPQSSNQPQHF.

The genes are TRBV29-1 and TRBJ1-1, with D uncertain. The CDR3 sequence is 12 residues long. Germline V gene data show CDR1 as SQVTM and CDR2 as ANQGSEA. Between the trimmed V and J ends, which lost 0 bases and 3 bases, there was a span of 5 bases. CDR3 in amino acids: CSVEDGDTEAFF. In DNA form, the CDR3 reads TGCAGCGTTGAAGACGGGGACACTGAAGCTTTCTTT.

The genes are TRBV29-1 and TRBJ1-6; 9 bases line up with TRBD1. Germline CDR1 SQVTM, CDR2 ANQGSEA. The V and J ends lost 6 bases and 10 bases, in that order; junction bases with no gene match: 7. The CDR3 runs to 13 residues. The CDR3 region is CSVGQGPDSPLHF. The DNA for the CDR3 is TGCAGCGTGGGACAGGGACCGGACTCACCCCTCCACTTT. The complete variable domain, with remaining parts taken from reference TRBV29-1 and TRBJ1-6, reads SAVISQKPSRDICQRGTSLTIQCQVDSQVTMMFWYRQQPGQSLTLIATANQGSEATYESGFVIDKFPISRPNLTFSTLTVSNMSPEDSSIYLCSVGQGPDSPLHFGNGTRLTVT.

This chain uses TRBV4-2 with TRBJ1-1; 7 nucleotides agree with TRBD1. The CDR3 contains 12 residues. CDR1 is LGHNA, CDR2 YNFKEQ, per germline. With 4 bases clipped from V and 11 bases from J, the junction kept 7 bases outside the gene matches. The DNA for the CDR3 is TGTGCCAGCAGCCCCGAACAGGGGCGGGCTTTCTTT. Translation: CASSPEQGRAFF.

The chain links TRBV10-1 to TRBJ1-1; a possible D gene is TRBD1 (5 bases). Trimming removed 3 bases at V and 0 bases at J, with 8 bases between. CDR1 is WNHNN, CDR2 SYGVQD, per germline (reference sequence). This CDR3 spans 14 amino acids. The DNA of the CDR3 is TGCGCCAGCAGTGACCAGGGAATGAACACTGAAGCTTTCTTT. Translated, it gives CASSDQGMNTEAFF.

This clone was recorded a few times. The chain carries TRBV28 and TRBJ2-7; unclear D gene. The V gene's germline CDR1 is MDHEN and CDR2 SYDVKM. The CDR3 extends over 13 amino acids. Trimming left V 10 bases short and J 2 bases short, with 15 bases between. DNA for the CDR3: TGTGCCACCATTTTGACCAGTACCTACGAGCAGTACTTC. The encoded protein is CATILTSTYEQYF.

This clone appeared a few times. V is TRBV11-3 and J is TRBJ2-1, with 7 bases identical to TRBD1. The CDR3 extends over 16 amino acids. The germline V gene has CDR1 SGHNT and CDR2 YENEEA. V shed 1 base and J 1 base; nucleotides not matched to a gene: 4. The CDR3 sequence is CASSLGRTGSYNEQFF. The CDR3 DNA reads as TGTGCCAGCAGCTTAGGGAGGACAGGTTCCTACAATGAGCAGTTCTTC. Complete variable domain (other parts from reference TRBV11-3 and TRBJ2-1): EAGVVQSPRYKIIEKKQPVAFWCNPISGHNTLYWYLQNLGQGPELLIRYENEEAVDDSQLPKDRFSAERLKGVDSTLKIQPAELGDSAVYLCASSLGRTGSYNEQFFGPGTRLTVL.

The V call is TRBV15, the J call TRBJ1-2; 8 nucleotides line up with TRBD1. The CDR3 consists of 14 residues. Trimming removed 5 bases from V and 10 bases from J; junction bases left unmatched: 12. Looked up from germline, CDR1 is LNHNV and CDR2 is YYDKDF (reference sequence). The CDR3 reads CATSRGQGSVFYTF. CDR3 coding DNA: TGTGCCACCAGCCGCGGACAGGGATCCGTATTCTACACCTTC. Filled out from reference TRBV15 and TRBJ1-2, the complete variable domain reads DAMVIQNPRYQVTQFGKPVTLSCSQTLNHNVMYWYQQKSSQAPKLLFHYYDKDFNNEADTPDNFQSRRPNTSFCFLDIRSPGLGDTAMYLCATSRGQGSVFYTFGSGTRLTVV.

This clone turned up a few times. This chain connects TRBV4-1 to TRBJ2-4; TRBD2 aligns across 14 bases. J lost 8 bases, V lost 1 base, and 4 bases had no gene match. Germline values: CDR1 MGHRA, CDR2 YSYEKL. The CDR3 runs 16 residues. Here the CDR3 DNA reads TGCGCCAGCAGCCAAGGACTAGCGGGAGGGCTAGACATTCAGTACTTC. Its translation is CASSQGLAGGLDIQYF.

This chain links TRBV10-3 with TRBJ1-4; weak D call: TRBD1 (5 bases). CDR3 length: 14 amino acids. CDR1 and CDR2 (germline): ENHRY, SYGVKD. V lost 3 bases and J 4 bases, leaving 9 bases between the germline ends. CDR3 residues: CAISDSQGNEKLFF. In DNA, the CDR3 is TGTGCCATCAGTGACTCTCAGGGTAATGAAAAACTGTTTTTT.

This sequence joins TRBV2 and TRBJ1-4; weak D call: TRBD1 (5 bases). Germline-derived CDR1 and CDR2 are SNHLY and FYNNEI. The CDR3 extends over 14 amino acids. V lost 7 bases and J lost 7, with 16 bases in between. The CDR3 region has the DNA TGTGCCAGCACCCCGGGGGGAGGGGCTGAAAAACTGTTTTTT. Protein: CASTPGGGAEKLFF.

This clone was observed a few times. This chain uses TRBV5-1 with TRBJ2-3; a weak D match, TRBD1 (5 bases). CDR3 length equals 15 residues. V lost 6 bases and J 1 base, leaving 15 bases between the germline ends. Germline V gene lookup returns CDR1 SGHRS and CDR2 YFSETQ. The DNA for the CDR3 is TGCGCCAGCACTCCAGGGAACTTAGGCACAGATACGCAGTATTTT. Amino acid sequence: CASTPGNLGTDTQYF.

This clone is a singleton in its sample. The chain links TRBV30 to TRBJ2-1; the D is unclear. Germline V lookup: CDR1 GTSNPN, CDR2 SVGIG (reference sequence). Trimming stripped 0 bases from V and 0 bases from J, with 18 bases between. CDR3 length: 18 amino acids. The CDR3 sequence is CAWSVRRRRLSSYNEQFF. CDR3 nucleotides: TGTGCCTGGAGTGTACGTAGGAGAAGGTTGAGCTCCTACAATGAGCAGTTCTTC. Filled out from reference TRBV30 and TRBJ2-1, the complete variable domain reads SQTIHQWPATLVQPVGSPLSLECTVEGTSNPNLYWYRQAAGRGLQLLFYSVGIGQISSEVPQNLSASRPQDRQFILSSKKLLLSDSGFYLCAWSVRRRRLSSYNEQFFGPGTRLTVL.

The chain recombines TRBV29-1 with TRBJ1-1; D is perhaps TRBD1 (5 bases). V lost 2 bases and J lost 6, with 13 bases in between. This CDR3 comprises 13 residues. Per germline, CDR1 SQVTM and CDR2 ANQGSEA. The CDR3 nucleotides are TGCAGCGTTGAAAGGTCCCCAGGGCCTGAAGCTTTCTTT. Its translation is CSVERSPGPEAFF. Based on the CDR3 plus reference TRBV29-1 and TRBJ1-1, the full variable domain is SAVISQKPSRDICQRGTSLTIQCQVDSQVTMMFWYRQQPGQSLTLIATANQGSEATYESGFVIDKFPISRPNLTFSTLTVSNMSPEDSSIYLCSVERSPGPEAFFGQGTRLTVV.

The CDR3 sequence is CASSFASSSYEQYF. As DNA, the CDR3 is TGTGCCAGCAGTTTCGCGTCGAGCTCCTACGAGCAGTACTTC. The gene calls are TRBV25-1 and TRBJ2-7; D remains unclear. This CDR3 has 14 amino acids. V was shortened by 5 bases and J by 0 bases, with 11 bases between the two germline ends. Germline V gene data show CDR1 as MGHDK and CDR2 as SYGVNS.

This rearrangement joins TRBV29-1 to TRBJ2-1, with 12 bases lining up with TRBD2. Germline CDR1 SQVTM, CDR2 ANQGSEA. CDR3 length: 16 residues. Trimming at V came to 4 bases and at J to 10 bases, leaving 14 bases not matched to a gene. The CDR3 reads CSVGLTGLAGRGEQFF. The CDR3 nucleotides are TGCAGCGTTGGTCTCACAGGACTAGCGGGAAGGGGGGAGCAGTTCTTC.

The V call is TRBV23-1, the J call TRBJ1-2; D unclear. TRBV23-1 falls under the ORF class, with uncertain function. Trimming left V 0 bases short and J 5 bases short, with 10 bases between. The CDR3 is 14 amino acids. The CDR3 coding sequence is TGCGCCAGCAGTCAATCGACGCGGTATTATGGCTACACCTTC. Translating gives CASSQSTRYYGYTF.

The chain has TRBV5-1 and TRBJ2-3; a weak D match, TRBD2 (6 bases). The CDR3 spans 14 residues. Trimming left V 4 bases short and J 4 bases short, with 13 bases between. Germline CDR1 reads SGHRS; CDR2 reads YFSETQ. CDR3 sequence (DNA): TGCGCCAGCAGCCCGGGAGTAGCCGCAGATACGCAGTATTTT. Translated: CASSPGVAADTQYF.

This chain uses TRBV5-4 with TRBJ2-1; D is ambiguous. Germline-derived CDR1 and CDR2 are SGHNT and YYREEE (reference sequence). V lost 4 bases and J 6 bases, leaving 8 bases between the germline ends. The CDR3 runs 12 residues. CDR3 in DNA: TGTGCCAGCAGCCCTCAAGGCAATGAGCAGTTCTTC. Its protein product is CASSPQGNEQFF.

The count of this clone is one. The V gene is TRBV30, the J gene TRBJ2-7; D ambiguous. V dropped 3 bases and J dropped 2 bases, with 11 bases sitting between them. This CDR3 spans 13 amino acids. The germline V gene has CDR1 GTSNPN and CDR2 SVGIG (reference sequence). The CDR3 protein is CAWSSELPYEQYF. The DNA of the CDR3 is TGTGCCTGGAGCTCGGAACTGCCCTACGAGCAGTACTTC.

The table lists this clone with many counts. The CDR3, as DNA: TGTGCCAGCTCCCTAACCCCACAGTGGGTCAATACGCAGTATTTT. This encodes CASSLTPQWVNTQYF. The chain couples TRBV18 to TRBJ2-3; unclear D gene. Germline V gives CDR1 KGHSH, CDR2 LQKENI. V was trimmed by 6 bases and J by 7 bases, leaving 20 bases between them. The CDR3 has 15 residues. The full variable domain, completed using reference TRBV18 and TRBJ2-3, is NAGVMQNPRHLVRRRGQEARLRCSPMKGHSHVYWYRQLPEEGLKFMVYLQKENIIDESGMPKERFSAEFPKEGPSILRIQQVVRGDSAAYFCASSLTPQWVNTQYFGPGTRLTVL.